A selection of T cell receptor beta chains follows, all from one sample in a study of vaccination and CD4 T cells after COVID-19. Antigens for these TCRs are unknown. Using its own MiXCR run on the PCR reads, TCRdb lists one record per CDR3 protein. The sample records under 25,000 distinct CDR3 sequences, 20% to 25% being singletons. The specimen was cultured CD4+ T cells from blood. The receptors were sampled from a human donor with COVID-19. CDR3s include the opening cysteine and the closing phenylalanine or tryptophan.

v_call,j_call,cdr3_aa
TRBV14,TRBJ2-5,CASSRATSGAKETQYF
TRBV30,TRBJ2-3,CAWSVRVSTDTQYF
TRBV5-1,TRBJ1-5,CASSTEGANQPQHF
TRBV7-6,TRBJ2-7,CASSLAGGNYEQYF
TRBV12-2,TRBJ1-2,CASRLEGDGYTF
TRBV5-6,TRBJ1-1,CASSLSLGDLNTEAFF
TRBV6-2/TRBV6-3,TRBJ2-1,CASSYIGENNNEQFF
TRBV28,TRBJ1-5,CASSKPSNQPQHF
TRBV20-1,TRBJ2-1,CSARRGAESYNEQFF
TRBV11-2,TRBJ1-3,CASSFRGNTIYF
TRBV6-4,TRBJ2-3,CASAWGGLHRGAGTQYF
TRBV29-1,TRBJ1-1,CSVDRGGTEAFF
TRBV7-8,TRBJ1-2,CASSLQGTVYGYTF
TRBV20-1,TRBJ1-1,CSARDQGTPRAFF
TRBV5-6,TRBJ1-6,CASSPRFRDRSSYNSPLHF
TRBV5-4,TRBJ2-7,CASSTPYEQYF
TRBV9,TRBJ2-3,CASSVGARGGRDTQYF
TRBV4-1,TRBJ2-2,CASSQDLFGLARNTGELFF
TRBV7-9,TRBJ1-5,CASTGTANQPQHF
TRBV7-9,TRBJ1-1,CASSLSRGANTEAFF
TRBV18,TRBJ2-3,CASSLTSGGLVPDTQYF
TRBV7-2,TRBJ2-7,CASSRGLGTYEQYF
TRBV5-4,TRBJ2-7,CASSLVGQKNYEQYF
TRBV2,TRBJ2-7,CASIRDRDYEQYF
TRBV18,TRBJ2-3,CASSPQSYTDTQYF
TRBV2,TRBJ2-6,CASSEPRSGANVLTF
TRBV6-5,TRBJ1-2,CASSYPFPGGAGRDYGYTF
TRBV20-1,TRBJ2-5,CSAPRGRGETQYF
TRBV11-3,TRBJ2-3,CASSLAVLGFGADTQYF
TRBV6-5,TRBJ1-3,CASSYRGTGNTIYF
TRBV6-1,TRBJ2-2,CASTNRGGELFF
TRBV28,TRBJ1-5,CASEQGAGQPQHF
TRBV6-4,TRBJ1-4,CASSVTGGFGEKLFF
TRBV24-1,TRBJ2-3,CATSDSPGGGTDTQYF
TRBV2,TRBJ2-5,CASSEQGETQYF
TRBV12-3/TRBV12-4,TRBJ2-7,CASSLDGAPGYEQYF
TRBV6-5,TRBJ2-4,CASSSPGAGAKNIQYF
TRBV7-9,TRBJ2-3,CASSLAAGVSITDTQYF
TRBV5-1,TRBJ2-2,CASSLGTSLTGELFF
TRBV6-1,TRBJ1-6,CASSEVGIQGSISPLHF
TRBV7-2,TRBJ2-7,CASSYSAGTGSYEEYF
TRBV27,TRBJ2-7,CASSLIATTTPEQYF
TRBV6-5,TRBJ2-7,CASSSPGTTYEQYF
TRBV27,TRBJ2-6,CASVGTSGANVLTF
TRBV6-1,TRBJ2-7,CASSTGTGTYEQYF
TRBV27,TRBJ2-3,CASSLGGPADTQYF
TRBV4-3,TRBJ2-1,CASSQDPPGSSYNEQFF
TRBV6-2/TRBV6-3,TRBJ1-2,CASSTGQVNGYTF
TRBV6-2/TRBV6-3,TRBJ1-1,CASSYSGSMNTEAFF
TRBV27,TRBJ1-6,CASSLLVATDRGRSSPLHF
TRBV18,TRBJ1-1,CASSPLGTGVMNTEAFF
TRBV2,TRBJ1-6,CASSNRDTNNSPLHF